Listed here is a single T cell receptor (beta chain). Only in-frame clones appear in the TCRdb table, and some are missing; sequencing was by immunoSEQ multiplex PCR. The table records around 12,000 clones, 40% to 60% of them present only once. This sample is drawn from a study of T cell clonotyping in hematopoietic cell transplantation. The CDR3 sequence is 15 residues long. The trim removed 1 base at V and 3 bases at J, leaving 6 bases unmatched. CDR1 is MNHNS, CDR2 SASEGT, per germline. The chain links TRBV6-1 to TRBJ2-7; 7 bases are shared with TRBD2. This receptor was identified in a man aged 45-60 years in good health. Some clones in this sample may be carry-over from other donors' samples. Sequencing used peripheral blood mononuclear cells. This chain's CDR3 is CASSEEDGGSYEQYF. CDR3 DNA: TGTGCCAGCAGTGAAGAAGACGGCGGGAGCTACGAGCAGTACTTC.